This TCR beta chain stems from a study of beta chain features in type 1 diabetes. Study-level points and caveats: Whether TCRB rearrangement is influenced by HLA type was left unresolved in this analysis. A greater similarity of naive, central memory and Treg TCRB repertoires was seen among patients than among healthy donors. In every one of the four CD4+ subsets, TCRB CDR3s were moderately but significantly shorter in Type 1 diabetes patients. Fewer junction insertions and more nucleotide deletions appeared in type 1 diabetes patients.

This clone has more than one count but fewer than ten. Its antigen is not known. V dropped 6 bases and J dropped 4 bases, with 21 bases sitting between them. The CDR3 contains 16 residues. Germline CDR1 is KGHSH and CDR2 is LQKENI. Every isolated RNA sample was fully reverse transcribed, so sequencing captured expressed TCRB transcripts. The repertoire was sequenced with immunoSEQ multiplex PCR; TCRdb's copy has only in-frame clones and lacks some. Of 130,000 or so clones listed, around 8.8% are singletons. Blood was drawn once from each donor into heparinised tubes. The draws averaged about 0.11 L. Input material: central memory CD4+ T cells from blood. The rearrangement links TRBV18 to TRBJ1-2; possibly TRBD1 for D (5 bases). The TCR comes from a man aged 25-45 years with type 1 diabetes. CDR3 sequence: CASSPAAADNIYGYTF. The CDR3 bases are TGTGCCAGCTCCCCAGCCGCTGCGGACAATATCTATGGCTACACCTTC. Full variable domain (remainder filled in from reference TRBV18 and TRBJ1-2): NAGVMQNPRHLVRRRGQEARLRCSPMKGHSHVYWYRQLPEEGLKFMVYLQKENIIDESGMPKERFSAEFPKEGPSILRIQQVVRGDSAAYFCASSPAAADNIYGYTFGSGTRLTVV.